The rows below give T cell receptor beta chains drawn from one sample of a study of T cell responses to AZD1222 COVID-19 vaccine. Here immunoSEQ multiplex PCR was the method, and the copy in TCRdb shows in-frame clones only, minus some. This table holds under 200,000 clones, 87% found once. The source was peripheral blood, collected 28 days after the second AZD1222 dose. The source is an adult who received the AZD1222 COVID-19 vaccine. The CDR3 runs from the conserved cysteine through the conserved F or W. The order of the fields is clone size, D gene, J gene, V gene, CDR3 protein, CDR3 DNA. D genes are given only for firm matches. Size values are once, few and many counts, or a class for expanded clones, and some rows have none.

clone_size: -
d_call: -
j_call: TRBJ1-1
v_call: TRBV7-9
cdr3_aa: CASSRTPRAEAFF
cdr3_nt: TGTGCCAGCAGCCGGACACCACGGGCTGAAGCTTTCTTT

clone_size: -
d_call: TRBD1
j_call: TRBJ2-7
v_call: TRBV6-1
cdr3_aa: CASSEFNRGTYEQYF
cdr3_nt: TGTGCCAGCAGTGAATTCAACAGGGGGACGTACGAGCAGTACTTC

clone_size: -
d_call: TRBD1
j_call: TRBJ2-7
v_call: TRBV6-2/TRBV6-3
cdr3_aa: CASSRDRVSFEQYF
cdr3_nt: TGTGCCAGCAGCCGAGACAGGGTGAGTTTCGAGCAGTACTTC

clone_size: -
d_call: -
j_call: TRBJ2-7
v_call: TRBV30
cdr3_aa: CAHDSGNRVGEQYF
cdr3_nt: TGTGCCCACGACTCAGGGAACAGGGTCGGCGAGCAGTACTTC

clone_size: -
d_call: TRBD2
j_call: TRBJ2-1
v_call: TRBV5-1
cdr3_aa: CASSGNPAGLYNEQFF
cdr3_nt: TGCGCCAGCAGCGGGAACCCAGCGGGATTATACAATGAGCAGTTCTTC

clone_size: -
d_call: -
j_call: TRBJ2-2
v_call: TRBV9
cdr3_aa: CASSEDVRGTTGELFF
cdr3_nt: TGTGCCAGCAGCGAAGATGTCCGGGGGACAACCGGGGAGCTGTTTTTT

clone_size: -
d_call: TRBD1
j_call: TRBJ1-1
v_call: TRBV11-2
cdr3_aa: CASSPRQGGSTEAFF
cdr3_nt: TGTGCCAGCAGCCCCCGACAGGGAGGAAGCACTGAAGCTTTCTTT

clone_size: -
d_call: -
j_call: TRBJ2-2
v_call: TRBV5-4
cdr3_aa: CASSPPRGNTGELFF
cdr3_nt: TGTGCCAGCAGCCCTCCCCGAGGGAACACCGGGGAGCTGTTTTTT

clone_size: -
d_call: -
j_call: TRBJ2-7
v_call: TRBV19
cdr3_aa: CASSTQGSGEQYF
cdr3_nt: TGTGCCAGTAGTACACAGGGTTCAGGGGAGCAGTACTTC

clone_size: -
d_call: TRBD1
j_call: TRBJ1-2
v_call: TRBV4-1
cdr3_aa: CASSPIIFNSGQSRGYTF
cdr3_nt: TGCGCCAGCAGCCCTATAATTTTTAATTCGGGACAGTCTCGGGGCTACACCTTC

clone_size: once
d_call: -
j_call: TRBJ1-1
v_call: TRBV7-9
cdr3_aa: CASSSSPGRVTEAFF
cdr3_nt: TGTGCCAGCAGCTCTTCCCCAGGGCGGGTCACTGAAGCTTTCTTT

clone_size: few
d_call: TRBD1
j_call: TRBJ2-3
v_call: TRBV4-3
cdr3_aa: CASSLGTGNTDTQYF
cdr3_nt: TGCGCCAGCAGCCTGGGGACAGGGAACACAGATACGCAGTATTTT

clone_size: -
d_call: -
j_call: TRBJ1-5
v_call: TRBV23-1
cdr3_aa: CASSQMERGQPQHF
cdr3_nt: TGCGCCAGCAGTCAAATGGAGCGAGGGCAGCCCCAGCATTTT

clone_size: -
d_call: -
j_call: TRBJ1-2
v_call: TRBV2
cdr3_aa: CASSRFAGMGDYGYTF
cdr3_nt: TGTGCCAGCTCCCGATTTGCGGGGATGGGTGACTATGGCTACACCTTC

clone_size: -
d_call: -
j_call: TRBJ2-4
v_call: TRBV7-2
cdr3_aa: CASSLSALAKNIQYF
cdr3_nt: TGTGCCAGCAGCTTAAGCGCGTTGGCCAAAAACATTCAGTACTTC